A selection of T cell receptor beta chains follows, all from one sample in a study of spatial heterogeneity in lung cancer. Using its own MiXCR run on the 5' RACE reads, TCRdb lists one record per CDR3 protein. The sample lists 25,000 to 30,000 distinct CDR3 sequences; around 6.9% were seen once. The input for sequencing was lung tumor tissue, taken at surgery. Source of these receptors: a male donor with early-stage non-small cell lung cancer. Both conserved end residues are part of each CDR3. The D gene is left open where the match is weak. The listing skips clone size in some rows; elsewhere it reads once, few, many or a size class.

J: TRBJ2-1
D: TRBD1
V: TRBV5-4
size: few
DNA: TGTGCCAGCAGCCTGGACAGGTCCTCCTACAATGAGCAGTTCTTC
CDR3: CASSLDRSSYNEQFF

J: TRBJ1-5
D: -
V: TRBV6-6
size: many
DNA: TGTGCCAGCAATGGGGGGCAACAGCCCCAGCATTTT
CDR3: CASNGGQQPQHF

J: TRBJ2-3
D: TRBD2
V: TRBV5-1
size: -
DNA: TGCGCCAGCAGCTTGCTAGCGGGGGGTTCAGATACGCAGTATTTT
CDR3: CASSLLAGGSDTQYF

J: TRBJ2-2
D: TRBD1
V: TRBV20-1
size: many
DNA: TGCAGTGCTAGTCGGACAGGGCCCACCGGGGAGCTGTTTTTT
CDR3: CSASRTGPTGELFF

J: TRBJ2-7
D: -
V: TRBV7-7
size: few
DNA: TGTGCCAGCAGCCATGTCGGGGCAGCCCCATACGAGCAGTACTTC
CDR3: CASSHVGAAPYEQYF

J: TRBJ1-6
D: -
V: TRBV5-1
size: many
DNA: TGCGCCAGCAGCTTGTCCGGCAGGGATAGGTCACCCCTCCACTTT
CDR3: CASSLSGRDRSPLHF

J: TRBJ2-5
D: TRBD2
V: TRBV20-1
size: many
DNA: TGCAGTGCTCCCGGGACTAGCAGAGAGACCCAGTACTTC
CDR3: CSAPGTSRETQYF

J: TRBJ2-3
D: -
V: TRBV5-4
size: -
DNA: TGTGCCAGCAGCTTGGGGCTCGTCGAGGGTACGCAGTATTTT
CDR3: CASSLGLVEGTQYF

J: TRBJ2-4
D: -
V: TRBV11-2
size: -
DNA: TGTGCCAGCAGCTTAGGAGCGGCTCTAGCCAAAAACATTCAGTACTTC
CDR3: CASSLGAALAKNIQYF

J: TRBJ2-7
D: TRBD1
V: TRBV20-1
size: many
DNA: TGCAGTGCTAAGACAGGGGGTCAATACGAGCAGTACTTC
CDR3: CSAKTGGQYEQYF

J: TRBJ1-3
D: -
V: TRBV27
size: few
DNA: TGTGCCAGCAAAACAGTTGACTCTGGAAACACCATATATTTT
CDR3: CASKTVDSGNTIYF

J: TRBJ2-1
D: -
V: TRBV6-2/TRBV6-3
size: -
DNA: TGTGCCAGCAACTACCTTACAGGGAGTTACAATGAGCAGTTCTTC
CDR3: CASNYLTGSYNEQFF

J: TRBJ1-4
D: -
V: TRBV29-1
size: few
DNA: TGCAGCGTTGGGACCGTCAATGAAAAACTGTTTTTT
CDR3: CSVGTVNEKLFF

J: TRBJ2-1
D: -
V: TRBV19
size: few
DNA: TGTGCCAGTAGTTTCGTAGGGTCCTACAATGAGCAGTTCTTC
CDR3: CASSFVGSYNEQFF

J: TRBJ1-2
D: TRBD1
V: TRBV6-2/TRBV6-3
size: few
DNA: TGTGCCAGCAGTTACTATACAGGGGATAATGGCTACACCTTC
CDR3: CASSYYTGDNGYTF

J: TRBJ2-3
D: -
V: TRBV2
size: few
DNA: TGTGCCAGCAGTGCGATCCCCGGGACCTCAATTGGAATAATAACGCAGTATTTT
CDR3: CASSAIPGTSIGIITQYF

J: TRBJ1-2
D: -
V: TRBV4-1
size: -
DNA: TGCGCCAGCAGCCCTCAACGGAACTATGGCTACACCTTC
CDR3: CASSPQRNYGYTF

J: TRBJ1-1
D: -
V: TRBV9
size: many
DNA: TGTGCCAGCAGCGTGGGCTGGCTCCGGGAGGACACTGAAGCTTTCTTT
CDR3: CASSVGWLREDTEAFF

J: TRBJ1-2
D: -
V: TRBV20-1
size: many
DNA: TGCAGTGCCCACACAGGGACCTATGGCTACACCTTC
CDR3: CSAHTGTYGYTF

J: TRBJ2-2
D: TRBD2
V: TRBV6-5
size: many
DNA: TGTGCCAGCAGTTACGGCGGGGGGAGTGGCGGGGAGCTGTTTTTT
CDR3: CASSYGGGSGGELFF

J: TRBJ1-5
D: -
V: TRBV7-2
size: -
DNA: TGTGCCAGCAGTTCTAATGGGAACTATCAGCCCCAGCATTTT
CDR3: CASSSNGNYQPQHF

J: TRBJ2-5
D: -
V: TRBV7-9
size: few
DNA: TGTGCCAGCAGCCTCCCGGGCGAGACCCAGTACTTC
CDR3: CASSLPGETQYF